The rows below give T cell receptor beta chains drawn from one sample of a study of blood T cells in healthy people across ages. TCRdb redid the calling of the 5' RACE reads with MiXCR, one entry per CDR3 protein. The sample has 600,000 to 1,000,000 distinct CDR3 sequences; more than 20% are singletons. The same data also went into a second study, on T cells of mothers and their children.

Material for sequencing was blood. Receptors were obtained from a boy younger than 18 in good health. Each CDR3 is given with its conserved first and last residue. D genes are given only for firm matches. A row's size may be missing; if present it is once, few, many or a size class.

d_gene,len,v_gene,j_gene,abundance,CDR3aa,CDR3nt
NA,15,TRBV27,TRBJ2-4,NA,CASSLRGRAGLSQYF,TGTGCCAGCAGTTTGCGGGGCAGGGCGGGCCTATCCCAGTACTTC
TRBD1,15,TRBV4-2,TRBJ2-1,NA,CASGRPGQNYNEQFF,TGTGCCAGCGGCCGACCGGGACAGAATTACAATGAGCAGTTCTTC
TRBD1,14,TRBV7-8,TRBJ2-1,few,CASSLMTGVGEQFF,TGTGCCAGCAGCTTAATGACAGGGGTTGGTGAGCAGTTCTTC
NA,13,TRBV29-1,TRBJ1-4,NA,CSVGWTGKEKLFF,TGCAGCGTGGGTTGGACGGGGAAAGAAAAACTGTTTTTT
NA,15,TRBV4-2,TRBJ2-3,few,CASSPIVGATDTQYF,TGTGCCAGCAGCCCTATCGTTGGGGCCACAGATACGCAGTATTTT
NA,15,TRBV29-1,TRBJ2-7,NA,CSVEDDGRETYEQYF,TGCAGCGTTGAAGACGACGGACGGGAGACCTACGAGCAGTACTTC
TRBD2,15,TRBV4-3,TRBJ2-5,NA,CASSRRLAGDRTQYF,TGCGCCAGCAGCCGACGACTAGCGGGGGACCGGACCCAGTACTTC
NA,14,TRBV5-6,TRBJ2-5,NA,CASSLRRTQETQYF,TGTGCCAGCAGCTTGAGGCGGACCCAAGAGACCCAGTACTTC
TRBD2,17,TRBV6-1,TRBJ2-5,NA,CASRAGLLAGGQETQYF,TGTGCCAGCAGGGCAGGATTACTAGCGGGGGGACAAGAGACCCAGTACTTC
NA,14,TRBV18,TRBJ1-5,few,CASSPLQSGQPQHF,TGTGCCAGCTCACCACTACAGTCAGGTCAGCCCCAGCATTTT
NA,19,TRBV7-6,TRBJ2-2,once,CASSLAIRHEIKDTGELFF,TGTGCCAGCAGCTTAGCGATCAGACACGAAATTAAGGACACCGGGGAGCTGTTTTTT
TRBD1,15,TRBV7-9,TRBJ1-4,few,CASSSTGTYNEKLFF,TGTGCCAGCAGCTCGACAGGGACTTATAATGAAAAACTGTTTTTT
NA,14,TRBV5-1,TRBJ2-7,few,CASSVTTGTYEQYF,TGCGCCAGCAGCGTAACGACAGGAACCTACGAGCAGTACTTC
TRBD1,14,TRBV3-1,TRBJ2-5,NA,CASSQDRGAETQYF,TGTGCCAGCAGCCAGGACAGGGGTGCAGAGACCCAGTACTTC
TRBD2,17,TRBV3-1,TRBJ2-3,few,CASSQAGLADSTDTQYF,TGTGCCAGCAGCCAAGCGGGACTAGCGGATAGCACAGATACGCAGTATTTT
TRBD2,16,TRBV6-6,TRBJ2-1,NA,CASSRDVAGKGNEQFF,TGTGCCAGCAGTCGCGATGTAGCGGGAAAAGGCAATGAGCAGTTCTTC
NA,12,TRBV28,TRBJ2-5,NA,CASSPTEETQYF,TGTGCCAGCAGTCCGACCGAAGAGACCCAGTACTTC
TRBD1,16,TRBV25-1,TRBJ2-1,NA,CASSARGGQIYNEQFF,TGTGCCAGCTCGGCGAGAGGGGGACAGATATACAATGAGCAGTTCTTC
NA,16,TRBV4-3,TRBJ2-5,few,CASSQGWEGQQETQYF,TGCGCCAGCAGCCAAGGATGGGAGGGACAGCAAGAGACCCAGTACTTC
NA,12,TRBV20-1,TRBJ2-3,few,CSASGFTDTQYF,TGCAGTGCTTCAGGGTTCACAGATACGCAGTATTTT
NA,15,TRBV30,TRBJ1-2,few,CAWGHPGAANYGYTF,TGTGCCTGGGGACATCCGGGCGCTGCTAACTATGGCTACACCTTC
TRBD1,16,TRBV14,TRBJ1-5,few,CASSVTGGRGNQPQHF,TGTGCCAGCAGCGTTACAGGGGGGAGAGGCAATCAGCCCCAGCATTTT
NA,12,TRBV29-1,TRBJ2-2,NA,CSVLGPTGELFF,TGCAGCGTCTTGGGTCCCACCGGGGAGCTGTTTTTT
NA,15,TRBV7-2,TRBJ2-7,NA,CASSLAWEIPYEQYF,TGTGCCAGCAGCTTAGCGTGGGAGATCCCCTACGAGCAGTACTTC
NA,13,TRBV7-3,TRBJ1-1,NA,CASSLYTNTEAFF,TGTGCCAGCAGCCTCTATACAAACACTGAAGCTTTCTTT
TRBD2,13,TRBV5-1,TRBJ2-2,NA,CASSRWEGRGLFF,TGCGCCAGCAGTCGCTGGGAGGGCCGGGGGCTGTTTTTT
TRBD2,15,TRBV9,TRBJ2-2,few,CASSGLAGNTGELFF,TGTGCCAGCAGCGGGTTAGCGGGCAACACCGGGGAGCTGTTTTTT
NA,12,TRBV7-9,TRBJ2-5,few,CASNLVAETQYF,TGTGCCAGCAACCTAGTAGCGGAGACCCAGTACTTC
NA,15,TRBV14,TRBJ2-5,NA,CASSHLRTHQETQYF,TGTGCCAGCAGCCATCTCCGGACCCACCAAGAGACCCAGTACTTC
NA,12,TRBV5-1,TRBJ2-1,NA,CASSFELEEQFF,TGCGCCAGCTCCTTTGAGCTGGAAGAGCAGTTCTTC
NA,14,TRBV7-3,TRBJ2-3,many,CASSLTGSTDTQYF,TGTGCCAGCAGCTTAACGGGCAGCACAGATACGCAGTATTTT
NA,13,TRBV24-1,TRBJ2-4,few,CATSDPPSNIQYF,TGTGCCACCAGTGACCCCCCAAGTAACATTCAGTACTTC
NA,15,TRBV5-1,TRBJ2-2,few,CASSLEGSDTGELFF,TGCGCCAGCAGCTTGGAAGGGTCCGACACCGGGGAGCTGTTTTTT
TRBD2,16,TRBV9,TRBJ2-5,NA,CASSVVSSGGGETQYF,TGTGCCAGCAGCGTAGTTTCTAGCGGAGGAGGGGAGACCCAGTACTTC
NA,15,TRBV14,TRBJ2-3,NA,CASSQVTGRTDTQYF,TGTGCCAGCAGCCAAGTGACGGGGAGGACAGATACGCAGTATTTT
TRBD1,15,TRBV30,TRBJ2-7,NA,CAWRQTGDFSYEQYF,TGTGCCTGGAGACAGACAGGGGACTTCTCCTACGAGCAGTACTTC
TRBD2,19,TRBV7-9,TRBJ2-1,NA,CASSPYRAGGSSSYNEQFF,TGTGCCAGCAGCCCCTACAGAGCGGGAGGGTCCAGCTCCTACAATGAGCAGTTCTTC
TRBD2,13,TRBV29-1,TRBJ2-1,NA,CSDPGLAGNEQFF,TGCAGCGACCCGGGACTAGCGGGCAATGAGCAGTTCTTC
NA,13,TRBV20-1,TRBJ2-1,few,CSAPRPPYNEQFF,TGCAGTGCCCCGCGACCCCCCTACAATGAGCAGTTCTTC